This T cell receptor beta chain was recorded in a study of T cells in Graves' hyperthyroidism and ophthalmopathy. Study in general: Prior to any treatment, at the point of initial diagnosis, peripheral blood was collected.

It was RNA transcripts that yielded the amplified TCR beta CDR3 regions. During a first-round RT-PCR of the TCR CDR3, the HTBI primer set was used. From the multiplex PCR reads, TCRdb called clonotypes with MiXCR, one entry per CDR3 protein. This sample carries approximately 620,000 distinct CDR3 sequences, roughly 15% of them seen once, and the ten largest clones take around 3.3%. Regarding the study as a whole: A median around 6.4 months before onset, the model predicted ophthalmopathy. Clonotypes that were expanded in thyroid above 0.001 mostly appeared in blood too.

This clonotype has more than one count but fewer than ten. Antigen unknown. V gave up 10 bases and J gave up 12 bases; unmatched junction bases: 19. This CDR3 has 15 residues. CDR1 is MNHEY, CDR2 SMNVEV, per germline (reference sequence). For the diagnoses, clinical symptoms, serum thyroxine and TRAb, thyroid ultrasound and orbital computed tomography were used. The gene calls are TRBV27 and TRBJ2-1; 9 bases line up with TRBD2. The sample comprised blood. This sequence was found in a woman aged 35 to 49 with Graves' ophthalmopathy. CDR3 amino acids: CATPQGLAGPPGQFF. The CDR3 DNA sequence: TGTGCCACGCCTCAAGGGCTAGCGGGACCCCCTGGGCAGTTCTTC.